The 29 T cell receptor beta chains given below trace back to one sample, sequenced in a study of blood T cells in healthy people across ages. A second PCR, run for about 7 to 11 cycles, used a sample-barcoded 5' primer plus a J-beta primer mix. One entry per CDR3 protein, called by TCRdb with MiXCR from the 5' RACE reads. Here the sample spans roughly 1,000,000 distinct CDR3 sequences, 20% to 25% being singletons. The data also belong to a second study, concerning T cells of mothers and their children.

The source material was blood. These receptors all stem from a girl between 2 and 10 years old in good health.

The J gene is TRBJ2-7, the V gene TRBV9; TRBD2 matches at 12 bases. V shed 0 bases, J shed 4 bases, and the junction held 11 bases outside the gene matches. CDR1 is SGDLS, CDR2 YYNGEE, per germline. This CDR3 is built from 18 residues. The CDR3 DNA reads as TGTGCCAGCAGCGTAGGGACTAGCGGGGCAACAACGCCTTACGAGCAGTACTTC. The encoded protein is CASSVGTSGATTPYEQYF.

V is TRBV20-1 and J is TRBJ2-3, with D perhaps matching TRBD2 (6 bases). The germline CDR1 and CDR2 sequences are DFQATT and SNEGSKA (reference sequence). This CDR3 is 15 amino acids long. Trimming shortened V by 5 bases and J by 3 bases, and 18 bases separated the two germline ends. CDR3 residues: CSARGVADLTDTQYF. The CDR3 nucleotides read TGCAGTGCTCGCGGGGTAGCGGACCTTACAGATACGCAGTATTTT.

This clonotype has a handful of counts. The CDR3 nucleotides are TGTGCCACCAGCAGGGGACAGGGCTACAATCAGCCCCAGCATTTT. The encoded protein is CATSRGQGYNQPQHF. The V call is TRBV15, the J call TRBJ1-5, with 9 bases identical to TRBD1. Germline loops: CDR1 LNHNV, CDR2 YYDKDF (reference sequence). The trim removed 3 bases at V and 3 bases at J, leaving 3 bases unmatched. The CDR3 is made up of 15 amino acids.

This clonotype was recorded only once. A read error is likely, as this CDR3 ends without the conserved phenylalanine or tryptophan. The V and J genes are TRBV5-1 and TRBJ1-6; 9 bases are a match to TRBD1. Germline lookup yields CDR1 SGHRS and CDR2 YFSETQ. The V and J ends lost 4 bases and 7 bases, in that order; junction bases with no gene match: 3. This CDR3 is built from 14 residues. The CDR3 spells CASSPGQGNSPLHL. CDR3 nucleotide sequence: TGCGCCAGCAGCCCCGGACAGGGGAATTCACCCCTCCACCTT.

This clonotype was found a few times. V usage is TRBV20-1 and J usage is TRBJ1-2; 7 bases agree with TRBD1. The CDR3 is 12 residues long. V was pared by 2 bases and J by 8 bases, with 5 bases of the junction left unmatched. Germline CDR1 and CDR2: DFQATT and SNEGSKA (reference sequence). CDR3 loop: CSARMQGGGYTF. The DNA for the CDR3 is TGCAGTGCTAGAATGCAGGGGGGGGGCTACACCTTC.

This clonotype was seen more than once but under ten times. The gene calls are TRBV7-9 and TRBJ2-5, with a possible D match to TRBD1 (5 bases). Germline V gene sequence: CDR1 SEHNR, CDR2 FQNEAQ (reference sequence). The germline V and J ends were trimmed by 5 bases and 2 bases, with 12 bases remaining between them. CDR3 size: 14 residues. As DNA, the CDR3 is TGTGCCAGCAGCCCCTTGGGGCTACAAGAGACCCAGTACTTC. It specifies CASSPLGLQETQYF.

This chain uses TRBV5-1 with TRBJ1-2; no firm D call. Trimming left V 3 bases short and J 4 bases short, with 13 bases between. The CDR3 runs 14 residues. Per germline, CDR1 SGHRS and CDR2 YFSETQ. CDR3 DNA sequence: TGCGCCAGCAGCTCTCGGTTAATGGGCTATGGCTACACCTTC. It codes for CASSSRLMGYGYTF. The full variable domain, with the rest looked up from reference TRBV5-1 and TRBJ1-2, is KAGVTQTPRYLIKTRGQQVTLSCSPISGHRSVSWYQQTPGQGLQFLFEYFSETQRNKGNFPGRFSGRQFSNSRSEMNVSTLELGDSALYLCASSSRLMGYGYTFGSGTRLTVV.

CDR3 sequence reads: CSARDSLALAGLDNEQFF. The CDR3 DNA reads as TGCAGTGCTAGAGACTCATTGGCACTAGCGGGTTTGGACAATGAGCAGTTCTTC. The chain carries TRBV20-1 and TRBJ2-1; TRBD2 agrees at 9 bases. CDR1 and CDR2 (germline): DFQATT, SNEGSKA (reference sequence). The length of the CDR3 is 18 residues. V lost 0 bases, J lost 5 bases, and 14 bases stayed unmatched.

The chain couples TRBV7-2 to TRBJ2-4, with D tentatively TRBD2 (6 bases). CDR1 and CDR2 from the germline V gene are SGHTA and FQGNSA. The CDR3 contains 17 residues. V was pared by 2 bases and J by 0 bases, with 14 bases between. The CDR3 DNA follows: TGTGCCAGCAGCTTAATTGGCGGGGTTATAGCCAAAAACATTCAGTACTTC. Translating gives CASSLIGGVIAKNIQYF. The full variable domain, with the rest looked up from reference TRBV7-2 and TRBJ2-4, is GAGVSQSPSNKVTEKGKDVELRCDPISGHTALYWYRQSLGQGLEFLIYFQGNSAPDKSGLPSDRFSAERTGGSVSTLTIQRTQQEDSAVYLCASSLIGGVIAKNIQYFGAGTRLSVL.

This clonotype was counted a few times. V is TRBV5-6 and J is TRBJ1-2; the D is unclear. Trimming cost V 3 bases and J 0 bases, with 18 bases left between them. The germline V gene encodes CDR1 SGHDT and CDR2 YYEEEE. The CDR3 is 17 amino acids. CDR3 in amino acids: CASSSPLGKLANYGYTF. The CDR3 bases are TGTGCCAGCAGCTCGCCCCTCGGTAAATTAGCTAACTATGGCTACACCTTC.

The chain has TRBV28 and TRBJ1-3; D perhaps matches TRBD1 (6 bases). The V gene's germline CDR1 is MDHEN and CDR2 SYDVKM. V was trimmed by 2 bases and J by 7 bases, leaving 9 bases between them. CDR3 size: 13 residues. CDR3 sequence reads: CASSLTGTNTIYF. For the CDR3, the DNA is TGTGCCAGCAGTTTAACAGGGACGAACACCATATATTTT.

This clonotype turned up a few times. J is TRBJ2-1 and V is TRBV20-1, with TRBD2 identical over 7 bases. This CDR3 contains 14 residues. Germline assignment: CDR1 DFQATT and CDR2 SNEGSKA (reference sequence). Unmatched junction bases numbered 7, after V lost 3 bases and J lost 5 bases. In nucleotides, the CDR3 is TGCAGTGCTAGTGCCGTCCTAGCGGACAATGAGCAGTTCTTC. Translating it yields CSASAVLADNEQFF.

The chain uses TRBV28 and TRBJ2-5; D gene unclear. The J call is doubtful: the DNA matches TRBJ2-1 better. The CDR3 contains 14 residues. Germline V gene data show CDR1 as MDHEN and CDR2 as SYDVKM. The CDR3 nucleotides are TGTGCCAGCTACAACGAAGGCCCCTACAATGAGCAGTTCTTC. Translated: CASYNEGPYNEQFF.

Here the CDR3 DNA reads TGTGCCAGCTCAGAAACAGCGGGGACCCGAGGGGAGCAGTACTTC. The encoded protein is CASSETAGTRGEQYF. The V call is TRBV18, the J call TRBJ2-7; TRBD2 aligns across 7 bases. CDR1 and CDR2 (germline): KGHSH, LQKENI. This CDR3 is 15 amino acids long. Losses at the gene ends were 5 bases for V and 7 bases for J; bases not matched to a gene: 14.

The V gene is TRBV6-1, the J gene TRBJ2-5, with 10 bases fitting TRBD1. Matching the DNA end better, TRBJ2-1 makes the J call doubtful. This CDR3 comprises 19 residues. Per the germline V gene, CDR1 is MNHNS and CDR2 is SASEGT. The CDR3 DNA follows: TGTGCCAGCAGCCGACAGACCTTCCCGGGACAGGGGTACTACAATGAGCAGTTCTTC. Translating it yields CASSRQTFPGQGYYNEQFF.

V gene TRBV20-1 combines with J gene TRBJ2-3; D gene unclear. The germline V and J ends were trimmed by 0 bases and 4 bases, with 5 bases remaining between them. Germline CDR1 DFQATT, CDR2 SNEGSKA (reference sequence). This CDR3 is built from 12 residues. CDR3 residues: CSARDYSDTQYF. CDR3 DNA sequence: TGCAGTGCTAGAGACTATTCAGATACGCAGTATTTT.

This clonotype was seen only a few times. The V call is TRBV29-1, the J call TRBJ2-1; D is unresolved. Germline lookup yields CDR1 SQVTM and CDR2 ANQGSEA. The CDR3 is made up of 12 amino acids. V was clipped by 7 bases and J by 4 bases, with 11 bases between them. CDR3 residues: CSEVRRYNEQFF. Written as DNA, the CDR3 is TGCAGCGAGGTTAGACGGTACAATGAGCAGTTCTTC.

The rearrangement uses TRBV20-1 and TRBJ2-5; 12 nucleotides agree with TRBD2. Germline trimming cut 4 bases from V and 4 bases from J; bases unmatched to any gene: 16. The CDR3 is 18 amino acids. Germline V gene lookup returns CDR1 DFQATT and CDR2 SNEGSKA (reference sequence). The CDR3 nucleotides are TGCAGTGCTAACGCCCGAAGTCTAGCGGGAGGGCCGGGAGAGACCCAGTACTTC. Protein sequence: CSANARSLAGGPGETQYF.

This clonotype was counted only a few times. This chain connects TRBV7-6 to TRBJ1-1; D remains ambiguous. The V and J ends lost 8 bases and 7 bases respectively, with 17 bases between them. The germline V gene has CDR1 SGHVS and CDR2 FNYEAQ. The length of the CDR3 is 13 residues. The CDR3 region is CASAPEAESEAFF. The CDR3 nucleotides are TGTGCCAGCGCACCCGAAGCGGAGAGTGAAGCTTTCTTT.

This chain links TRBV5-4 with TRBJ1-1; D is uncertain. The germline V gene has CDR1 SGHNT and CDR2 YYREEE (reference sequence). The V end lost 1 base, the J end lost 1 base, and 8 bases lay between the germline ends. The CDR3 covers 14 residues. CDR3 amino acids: CASSLFAQNTEAFF. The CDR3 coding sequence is TGTGCCAGCAGCTTGTTTGCCCAGAACACTGAAGCTTTCTTT. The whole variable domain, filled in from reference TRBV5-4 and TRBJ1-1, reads ETGVTQSPTHLIKTRGQQVTLRCSSQSGHNTVSWYQQALGQGPQFIFQYYREEENGRGNFPPRFSGLQFPNYSSELNVNALELDDSALYLCASSLFAQNTEAFFGQGTRLTVV.

CDR3 DNA sequence: TGTGCCAGCAGCCTTCCGGGACAGGGCAATGAGCAGTTCTTC. This sequence encodes CASSLPGQGNEQFF. The chain uses TRBV7-8 and TRBJ2-5, with 9 positions matching TRBD1. TRBJ2-1 matches the DNA end more closely, so the J call is doubtful. Germline loops: CDR1 SGHVS, CDR2 FQNEAQ. The CDR3 length is 14 residues.

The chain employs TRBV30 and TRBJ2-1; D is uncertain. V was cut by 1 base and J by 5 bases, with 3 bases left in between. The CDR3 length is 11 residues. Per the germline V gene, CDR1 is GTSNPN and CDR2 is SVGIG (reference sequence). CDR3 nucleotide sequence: TGTGCCTGGAGTGGAAACAATGAGCAGTTCTTC. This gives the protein CAWSGNNEQFF.

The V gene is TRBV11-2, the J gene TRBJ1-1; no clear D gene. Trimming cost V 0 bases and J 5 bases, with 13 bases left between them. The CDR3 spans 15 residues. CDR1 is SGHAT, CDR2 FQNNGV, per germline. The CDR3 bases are TGTGCCAGCAGCTTAGATGGTTTAGGGTTAACTGAAGCTTTCTTT. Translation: CASSLDGLGLTEAFF.

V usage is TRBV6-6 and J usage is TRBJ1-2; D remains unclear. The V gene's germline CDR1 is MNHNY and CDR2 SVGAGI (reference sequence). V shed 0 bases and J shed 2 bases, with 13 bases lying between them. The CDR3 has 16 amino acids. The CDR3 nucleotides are TGTGCCAGCAGTTACTCCAACGTAGACATCAACTATGGCTACACCTTC. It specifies CASSYSNVDINYGYTF.

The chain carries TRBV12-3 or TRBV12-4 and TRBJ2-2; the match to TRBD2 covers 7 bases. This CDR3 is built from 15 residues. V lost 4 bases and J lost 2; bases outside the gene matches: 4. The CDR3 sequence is CASSWASGNTGELFF. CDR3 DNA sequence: TGTGCCAGCAGTTGGGCTAGCGGAAACACCGGGGAGCTGTTTTTT.

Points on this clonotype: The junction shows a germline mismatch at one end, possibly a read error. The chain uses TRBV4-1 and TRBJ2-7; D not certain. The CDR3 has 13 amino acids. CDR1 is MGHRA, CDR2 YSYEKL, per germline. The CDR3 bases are TGCGTCAGCAGCCAAGTAGGTCGCTACGAGCAGTACTTC. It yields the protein CVSSQVGRYEQYF.

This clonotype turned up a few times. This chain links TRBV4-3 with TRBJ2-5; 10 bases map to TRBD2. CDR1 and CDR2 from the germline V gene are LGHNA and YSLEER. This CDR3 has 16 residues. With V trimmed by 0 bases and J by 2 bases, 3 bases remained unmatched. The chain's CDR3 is CASSQDSAGGQETQYF. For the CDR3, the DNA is TGCGCCAGCAGCCAAGATTCAGCGGGGGGGCAAGAGACCCAGTACTTC.

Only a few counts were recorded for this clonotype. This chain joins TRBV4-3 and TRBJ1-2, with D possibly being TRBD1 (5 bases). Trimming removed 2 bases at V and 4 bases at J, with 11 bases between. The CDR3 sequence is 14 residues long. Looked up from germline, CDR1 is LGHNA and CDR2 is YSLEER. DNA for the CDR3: TGCGCCAGCAGCCAACGGGGGACGGTCTATGGCTACACCTTC. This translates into CASSQRGTVYGYTF.

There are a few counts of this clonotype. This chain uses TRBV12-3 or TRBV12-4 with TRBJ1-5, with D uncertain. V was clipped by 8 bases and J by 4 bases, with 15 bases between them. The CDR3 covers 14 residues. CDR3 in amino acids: CASRVLQSNQPQHF. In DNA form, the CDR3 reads TGTGCCAGCCGGGTACTACAGAGTAATCAGCCCCAGCATTTT.